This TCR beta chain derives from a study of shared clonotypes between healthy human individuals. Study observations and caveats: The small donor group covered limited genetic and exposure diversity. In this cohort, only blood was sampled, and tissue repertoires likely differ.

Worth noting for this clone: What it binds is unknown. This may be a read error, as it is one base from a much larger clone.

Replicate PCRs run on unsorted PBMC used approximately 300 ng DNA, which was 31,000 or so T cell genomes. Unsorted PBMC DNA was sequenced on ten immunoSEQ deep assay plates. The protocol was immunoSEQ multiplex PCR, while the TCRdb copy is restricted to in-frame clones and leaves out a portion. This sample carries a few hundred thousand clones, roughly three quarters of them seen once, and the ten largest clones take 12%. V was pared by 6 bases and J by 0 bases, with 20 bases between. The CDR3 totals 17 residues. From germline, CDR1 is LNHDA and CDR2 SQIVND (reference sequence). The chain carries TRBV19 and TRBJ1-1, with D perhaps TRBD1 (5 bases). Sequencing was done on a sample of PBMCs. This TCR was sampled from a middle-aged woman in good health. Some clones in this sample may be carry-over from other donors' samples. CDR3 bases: TGTGCCAGTAGCCGGCGGATGACACAGGTTATGAACACTGAAGCTTTCTTT. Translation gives CASSRRMTQVMNTEAFF.